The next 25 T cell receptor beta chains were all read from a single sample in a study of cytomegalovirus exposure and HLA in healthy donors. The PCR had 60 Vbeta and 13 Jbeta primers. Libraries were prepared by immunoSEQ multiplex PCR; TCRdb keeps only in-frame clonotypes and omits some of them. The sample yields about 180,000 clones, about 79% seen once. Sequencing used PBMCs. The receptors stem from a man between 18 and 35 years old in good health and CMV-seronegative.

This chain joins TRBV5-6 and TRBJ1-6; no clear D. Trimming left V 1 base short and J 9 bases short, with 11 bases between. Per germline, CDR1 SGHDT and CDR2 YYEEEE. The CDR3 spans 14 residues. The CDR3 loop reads CASSLRAVGSPLHF. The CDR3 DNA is TGTGCCAGCAGCTTGAGAGCGGTCGGTTCACCCCTCCACTTT. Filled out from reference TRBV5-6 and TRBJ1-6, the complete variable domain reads DAGVTQSPTHLIKTRGQQVTLRCSPKSGHDTVSWYQQALGQGPQFIFQYYEEEERQRGNFPDRFSGHQFPNYSSELNVNALLLGDSALYLCASSLRAVGSPLHFGNGTRLTVT.

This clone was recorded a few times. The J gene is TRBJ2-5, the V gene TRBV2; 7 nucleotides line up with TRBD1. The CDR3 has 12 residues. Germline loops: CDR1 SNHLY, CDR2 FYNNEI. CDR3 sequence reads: CANVGTEETQYF. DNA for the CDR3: TGTGCTAACGTCGGGACAGAAGAGACCCAGTACTTC.

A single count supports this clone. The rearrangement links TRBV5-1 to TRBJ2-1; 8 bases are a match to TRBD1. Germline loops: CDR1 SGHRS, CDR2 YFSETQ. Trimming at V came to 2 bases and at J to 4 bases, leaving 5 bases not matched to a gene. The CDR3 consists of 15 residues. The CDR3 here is CASSFDRGPYNEQFF. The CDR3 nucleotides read TGCGCCAGCAGCTTCGACAGGGGCCCGTACAATGAGCAGTTCTTC. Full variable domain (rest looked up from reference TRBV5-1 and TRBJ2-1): KAGVTQTPRYLIKTRGQQVTLSCSPISGHRSVSWYQQTPGQGLQFLFEYFSETQRNKGNFPGRFSGRQFSNSRSEMNVSTLELGDSALYLCASSFDRGPYNEQFFGPGTRLTVL.

As DNA, the CDR3 is TGTGCCAGCAGCTTCGGTAGCAGAACTGAAGCTTTCTTT. It is translated as CASSFGSRTEAFF. The rearrangement links TRBV7-9 to TRBJ1-1; D ambiguous. V was shortened by 3 bases and J by 5 bases, with 10 bases between the two germline ends. CDR1 is SEHNR, CDR2 FQNEAQ, per germline (reference sequence). This CDR3 region has 13 residues.

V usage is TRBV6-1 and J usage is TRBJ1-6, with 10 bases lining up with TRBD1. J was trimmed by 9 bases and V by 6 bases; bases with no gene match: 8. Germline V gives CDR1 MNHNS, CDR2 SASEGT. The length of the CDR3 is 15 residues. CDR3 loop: CASRVGQGKSSPLHF. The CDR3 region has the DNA TGTGCCAGCAGGGTGGGACAGGGGAAGAGTTCACCCCTCCACTTT.

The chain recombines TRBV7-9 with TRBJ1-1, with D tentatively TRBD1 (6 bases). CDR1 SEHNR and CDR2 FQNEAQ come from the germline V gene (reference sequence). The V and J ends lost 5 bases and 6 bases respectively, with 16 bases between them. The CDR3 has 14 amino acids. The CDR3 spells CASSQQTGLAEAFF. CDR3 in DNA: TGTGCCAGCAGCCAACAAACAGGGTTGGCTGAAGCTTTCTTT.

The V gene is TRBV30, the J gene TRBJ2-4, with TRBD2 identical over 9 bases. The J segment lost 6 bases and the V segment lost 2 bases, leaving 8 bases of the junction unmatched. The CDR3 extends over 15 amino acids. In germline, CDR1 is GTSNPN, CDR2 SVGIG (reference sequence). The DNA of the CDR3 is TGTGCCTGGAGTACGGAGCGGGGGGTCACAAACATTCAGTACTTC. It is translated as CAWSTERGVTNIQYF.

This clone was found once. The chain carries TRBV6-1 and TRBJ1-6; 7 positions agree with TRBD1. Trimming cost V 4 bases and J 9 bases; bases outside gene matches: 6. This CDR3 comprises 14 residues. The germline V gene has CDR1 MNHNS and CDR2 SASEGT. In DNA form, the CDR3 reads TGTGCCAGCAGTGCGGAGACAGGGACTTCACCCCTCCACTTT. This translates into CASSAETGTSPLHF.

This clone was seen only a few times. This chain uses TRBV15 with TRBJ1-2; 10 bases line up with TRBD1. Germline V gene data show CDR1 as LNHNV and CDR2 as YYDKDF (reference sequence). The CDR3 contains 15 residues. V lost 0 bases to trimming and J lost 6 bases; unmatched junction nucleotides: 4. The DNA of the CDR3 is TGTGCCACCAGCAGAGAGGGACAGGGGTGGAATGGCTACACCTTC. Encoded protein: CATSREGQGWNGYTF.

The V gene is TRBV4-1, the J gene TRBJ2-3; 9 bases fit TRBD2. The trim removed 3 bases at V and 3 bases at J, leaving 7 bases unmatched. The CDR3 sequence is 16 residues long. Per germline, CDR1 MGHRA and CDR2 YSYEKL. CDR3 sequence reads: CASSQGSSGGTDTQYF. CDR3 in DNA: TGCGCCAGCAGCCAGGGGTCAAGCGGGGGGACAGATACGCAGTATTTT.

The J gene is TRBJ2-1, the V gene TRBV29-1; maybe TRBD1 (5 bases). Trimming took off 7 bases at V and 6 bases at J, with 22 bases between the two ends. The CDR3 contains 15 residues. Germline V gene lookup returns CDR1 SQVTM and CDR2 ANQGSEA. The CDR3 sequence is CSAVSGRVQLNEQFF. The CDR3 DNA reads TGCAGCGCCGTCTCGGGCAGGGTGCAACTCAATGAGCAGTTCTTC.

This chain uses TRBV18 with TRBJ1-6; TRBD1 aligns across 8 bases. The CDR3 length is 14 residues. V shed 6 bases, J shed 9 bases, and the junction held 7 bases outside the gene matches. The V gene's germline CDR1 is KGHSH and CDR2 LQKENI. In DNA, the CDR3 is TGTGCCAGCTCTCCGGTACAGGGGGTTTCACCCCTCCACTTT. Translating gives CASSPVQGVSPLHF.

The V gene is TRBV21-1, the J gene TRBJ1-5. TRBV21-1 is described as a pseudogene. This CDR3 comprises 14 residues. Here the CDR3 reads CASSSRESNQPQHF. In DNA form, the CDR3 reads TGTGCCAGCAGCAGCCGGGAGAGCAATCAGCCCCAGCATTTT.

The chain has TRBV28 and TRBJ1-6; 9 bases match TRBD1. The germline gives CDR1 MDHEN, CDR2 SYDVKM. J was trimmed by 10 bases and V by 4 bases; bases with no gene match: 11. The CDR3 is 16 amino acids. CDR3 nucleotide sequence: TGTGCCAGCAGTTATTCGAACAGGGGGCAAGGATCACCCCTCCACTTT. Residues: CASSYSNRGQGSPLHF.

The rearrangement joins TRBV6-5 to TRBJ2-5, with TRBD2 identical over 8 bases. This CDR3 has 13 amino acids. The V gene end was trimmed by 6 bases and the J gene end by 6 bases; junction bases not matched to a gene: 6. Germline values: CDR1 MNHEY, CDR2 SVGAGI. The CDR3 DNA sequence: TGTGCCAGCAGCCCCAAGCGGGGGCAGACCCAGTACTTC. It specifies CASSPKRGQTQYF.

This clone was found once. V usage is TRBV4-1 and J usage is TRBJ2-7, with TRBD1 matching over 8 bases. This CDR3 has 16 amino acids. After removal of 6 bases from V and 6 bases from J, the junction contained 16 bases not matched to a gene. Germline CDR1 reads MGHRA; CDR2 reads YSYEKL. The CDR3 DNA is TGCGCCAGCAGGCAGGATTCCGGGACAGGTCCCCTCGAGCAGTACTTC. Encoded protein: CASRQDSGTGPLEQYF.

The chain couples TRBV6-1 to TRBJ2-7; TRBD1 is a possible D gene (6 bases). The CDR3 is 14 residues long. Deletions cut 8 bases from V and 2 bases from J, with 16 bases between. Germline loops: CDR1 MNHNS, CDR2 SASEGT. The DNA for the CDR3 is TGTGCCAGCTTGCCGGGACATCTCCCCTACGAGCAGTACTTC. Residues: CASLPGHLPYEQYF.

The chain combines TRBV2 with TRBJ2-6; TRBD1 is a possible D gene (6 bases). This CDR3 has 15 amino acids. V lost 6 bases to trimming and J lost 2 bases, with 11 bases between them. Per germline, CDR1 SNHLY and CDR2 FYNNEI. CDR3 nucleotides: TGTGCCAGCAGGGCCCCAGGGGCTGGGGCCAACGTCCTGACTTTC. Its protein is CASRAPGAGANVLTF.

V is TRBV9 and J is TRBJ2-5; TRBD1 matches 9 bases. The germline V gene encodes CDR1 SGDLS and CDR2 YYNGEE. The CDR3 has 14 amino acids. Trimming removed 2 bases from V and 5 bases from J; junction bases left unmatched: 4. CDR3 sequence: CASSVRQGGETQYF. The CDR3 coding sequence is TGTGCCAGCAGCGTCAGACAGGGGGGGGAGACCCAGTACTTC.

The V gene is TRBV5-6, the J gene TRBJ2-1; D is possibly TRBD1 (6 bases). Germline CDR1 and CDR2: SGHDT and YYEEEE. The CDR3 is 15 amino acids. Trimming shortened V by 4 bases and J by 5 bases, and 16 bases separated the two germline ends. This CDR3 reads CASSAWTVRHNEQFF. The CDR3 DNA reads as TGTGCCAGCAGCGCATGGACAGTTCGACACAATGAGCAGTTCTTC.

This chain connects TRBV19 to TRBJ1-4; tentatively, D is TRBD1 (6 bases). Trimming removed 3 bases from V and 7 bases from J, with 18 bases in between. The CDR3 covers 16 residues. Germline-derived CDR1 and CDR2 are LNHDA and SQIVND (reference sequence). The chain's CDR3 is CASSIRGQGFGEKLFF. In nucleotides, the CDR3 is TGTGCCAGTAGTATTAGAGGGCAGGGGTTCGGTGAAAAACTGTTTTTT.

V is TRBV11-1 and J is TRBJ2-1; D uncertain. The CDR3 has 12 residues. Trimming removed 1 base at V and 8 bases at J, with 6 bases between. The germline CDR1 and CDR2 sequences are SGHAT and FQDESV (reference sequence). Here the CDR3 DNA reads TGTGCCAGCAGCTTAGAACTGCATGAGCAGTTCTTC. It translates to CASSLELHEQFF.

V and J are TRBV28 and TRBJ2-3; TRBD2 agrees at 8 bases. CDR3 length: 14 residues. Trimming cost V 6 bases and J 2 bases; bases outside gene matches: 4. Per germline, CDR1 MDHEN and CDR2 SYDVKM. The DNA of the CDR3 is TGTGCCAGCAGAGCGGGAGAACACACAGATACGCAGTATTTT. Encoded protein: CASRAGEHTDTQYF.

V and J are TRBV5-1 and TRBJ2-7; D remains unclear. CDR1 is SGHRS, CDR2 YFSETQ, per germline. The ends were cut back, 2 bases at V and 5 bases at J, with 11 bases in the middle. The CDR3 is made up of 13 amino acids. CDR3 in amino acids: CASSFYSLDEQYF. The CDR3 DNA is TGCGCCAGCAGCTTCTACAGCCTGGACGAGCAGTACTTC.

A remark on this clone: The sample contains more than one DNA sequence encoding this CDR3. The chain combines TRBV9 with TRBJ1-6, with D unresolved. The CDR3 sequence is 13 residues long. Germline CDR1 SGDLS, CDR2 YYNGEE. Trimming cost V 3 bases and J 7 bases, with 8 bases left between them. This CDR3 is CASSASGNSPLHF. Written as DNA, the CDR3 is TGTGCCAGCAGCGCATCGGGAAATTCACCCCTCCACTTT.